The clone carrying this TCR beta chain was detected ten times or more. These data come from a study of T cells in Graves' hyperthyroidism and ophthalmopathy. The study left out patients who had uncontrolled infection, other autoimmune disease, pregnancy or lactation. PBMCs were obtained from approximately 9.2 ml fresh peripheral blood. What was amplified from RNA transcripts were TCR beta CDR3 regions. HTBI primers were the set used in a first-round RT-PCR of the TCR CDR3. TCRdb reanalysed the multiplex PCR reads using MiXCR and keeps one entry per CDR3 protein. The top ten hold about 21% of the sample, which has a few hundred thousand distinct CDR3 sequences, over 12% seen once. CDR3 length: 14 amino acids. The V gene lost 5 bases and the J gene lost 2 bases, with 13 bases spanning the gap. Germline CDR1 reads MNHEY; CDR2 reads SMNVEV (reference sequence).

Sequenced material: blood. The sequence came from a woman aged 55-70 years with Graves' ophthalmopathy. The J gene is TRBJ2-7, the V gene TRBV27; D is perhaps TRBD1 (6 bases). The CDR3 reads CASSHDRLTYEQYF. The CDR3 DNA reads TGTGCCAGCAGTCATGACAGGCTTACCTACGAGCAGTACTTC.